Presented here are 27 T cell receptor beta chains from one specimen sequenced in a study of blood T cell repertoires in COVID-19. Sequencing was performed with immunoSEQ multiplex PCR; in TCRdb, only in-frame clones are kept and a portion is missing. In the table there are under 100,000 clones, roughly 80% of which are singletons. The sequencing sample was made of peripheral blood. These receptors all come from a man of 80 years or more with active or convalescent COVID-19.

The CDR3 nucleotides read TGTGCCATCAGCCCGTTGACAGAGAACTATGGCTACACCTTC. This translates into CAISPLTENYGYTF. The rearrangement uses TRBV10-3 and TRBJ1-2; TRBD1 might be the D (5 bases). The length of the CDR3 is 14 residues. Germline V gene sequence: CDR1 ENHRY, CDR2 SYGVKD. Trimming stripped 6 bases from V and 2 bases from J, with 13 bases between.

V and J are TRBV5-1 and TRBJ1-4; TRBD1 matches 7 bases. CDR3 length: 16 residues. Looked up from germline, CDR1 is SGHRS and CDR2 is YFSETQ. V lost 4 bases to trimming and J lost 1 base; unmatched junction nucleotides: 7. The CDR3 sequence is CASSRRQGGTNEKLFF. CDR3 bases: TGCGCCAGCAGCAGAAGACAGGGAGGAACTAATGAAAAACTGTTTTTT.

The chain has TRBV6-6 and TRBJ1-2; a possible D gene is TRBD1 (5 bases). Trimming removed 8 bases at V and 7 bases at J, with 17 bases between. Germline V gene sequence: CDR1 MNHNY, CDR2 SVGAGI (reference sequence). The CDR3 covers 13 residues. CDR3 DNA sequence: TGTGCCAGCTCTGACGTAGGGGCCTCTGGCTACACCTTC. This sequence encodes CASSDVGASGYTF.

This rearrangement joins TRBV4-1 to TRBJ2-5; 8 bases fit TRBD1. Per the germline V gene, CDR1 is MGHRA and CDR2 is YSYEKL. The CDR3 length is 19 residues. J lost 4 bases, V lost 4 bases, and 20 bases had no gene match. CDR3 amino acids: CASSRKGTDGQGAGETQYF. CDR3 DNA sequence: TGCGCCAGCAGCCGCAAAGGGACGGACGGACAGGGAGCGGGAGAGACCCAGTACTTC.

The V call is TRBV10-3, the J call TRBJ1-2; 7 bases match TRBD1. Germline trimming cut 5 bases from V and 6 bases from J; bases unmatched to any gene: 9. The CDR3 consists of 14 residues. Germline V gene data show CDR1 as ENHRY and CDR2 as SYGVKD. Here the CDR3 reads CAISTGQVRDGYTF. DNA for the CDR3: TGTGCCATCAGTACCGGACAGGTACGAGATGGCTACACCTTC.

The chain links TRBV27 to TRBJ1-1; 9 bases are a match to TRBD1. Germline V gene sequence: CDR1 MNHEY, CDR2 SMNVEV (reference sequence). With 5 bases clipped from V and 4 bases from J, the junction kept 11 bases outside the gene matches. The CDR3 runs 16 residues. The CDR3 region is CASSGQGIHSGTEAFF. CDR3 bases: TGTGCCAGCAGTGGACAGGGGATTCATAGTGGCACTGAAGCTTTCTTT.

This sequence joins TRBV21-1 and TRBJ1-5. TRBV21-1 is flagged as a pseudogene. This CDR3 contains 15 residues. The DNA of the CDR3 is TGTGCCAGCAGCAAGGGCCCGCGGGGAGGCCAGCCCCAGCATTTT. This gives the protein CASSKGPRGGQPQHF.

This clone was seen just once. The chain couples TRBV19 to TRBJ1-5, with 9 nucleotides matching TRBD1. Looked up from germline, CDR1 is LNHDA and CDR2 is SQIVND (reference sequence). V was pared by 5 bases and J by 6 bases, with 5 bases of the junction left unmatched. This CDR3 spans 14 amino acids. In DNA, the CDR3 is TGTGCCAGTAGTCTGGACAGGGGAAGTCAGCCCCAGCATTTT. Its protein is CASSLDRGSQPQHF. The full variable domain, rest sourced from reference TRBV19 and TRBJ1-5, is DGGITQSPKYLFRKEGQNVTLSCEQNLNHDAMYWYRQDPGQGLRLIYYSQIVNDFQKGDIAEGYSVSREKKESFPLTVTSAQKNPTAFYLCASSLDRGSQPQHFGDGTRLSIL.

The chain recombines TRBV6-1 with TRBJ2-3; 7 nucleotides line up with TRBD2. The CDR3 consists of 15 residues. Germline CDR1 is MNHNS and CDR2 is SASEGT. V was clipped by 2 bases and J by 4 bases; unmatched bases: 6. The CDR3 loop reads CASSERGDGADTQYF. DNA of the CDR3: TGTGCCAGCAGTGAACGGGGGGACGGGGCAGATACGCAGTATTTT.

This rearrangement joins TRBV19 to TRBJ2-3, with a tentative D call TRBD1 (6 bases). CDR1 and CDR2 (germline): LNHDA, SQIVND (reference sequence). Trimming stripped 2 bases from V and 10 bases from J, with 13 bases between. This CDR3 has 13 residues. In DNA, the CDR3 is TGTGCCAGTAGTATAAGGGGCCCAGGGGCGCAGTATTTT. Its translation is CASSIRGPGAQYF.

The chain has TRBV7-6 and TRBJ2-1; D is unclear. Per the germline V gene, CDR1 is SGHVS and CDR2 is FNYEAQ. Trimming took 2 bases from V and 6 from J, leaving 14 bases between them. This CDR3 comprises 15 residues. The CDR3 loop is CASSLPNWAINEQFF. The CDR3 DNA is TGTGCCAGCAGCTTACCCAATTGGGCTATCAATGAGCAGTTCTTC.

This clone was found once. The chain recombines TRBV5-1 with TRBJ1-4; 7 positions match TRBD1. In germline, CDR1 is SGHRS, CDR2 YFSETQ. The CDR3 loop spans 16 amino acids. V trimming: 4 bases; J trimming: 3 bases; junction bases outside the gene matches: 9. CDR3 sequence: CASSNTPGQSNEKLFF. In nucleotides, the CDR3 is TGCGCCAGCAGCAATACACCGGGACAGTCTAATGAAAAACTGTTTTTT.

This chain joins TRBV7-9 and TRBJ1-4; TRBD1 aligns across 9 bases. With V trimmed by 6 bases and J by 0 bases, 5 bases remained unmatched. Germline V gene data show CDR1 as SEHNR and CDR2 as FQNEAQ (reference sequence). The CDR3 contains 16 residues. The CDR3 here is CASSAGQGTTNEKLFF. DNA of the CDR3: TGTGCCAGCAGTGCGGGACAGGGAACAACTAATGAAAAACTGTTTTTT. Variable domain in full (rest from reference TRBV7-9 and TRBJ1-4): DTGVSQNPRHKITKRGQNVTFRCDPISEHNRLYWYRQTLGQGPEFLTYFQNEAQLEKSRLLSDRFSAERPKGSFSTLEIQRTEQGDSAMYLCASSAGQGTTNEKLFFGSGTQLSVL.

This clone was detected only a few times. The V call is TRBV5-1, the J call TRBJ1-1; D call uncertain. Germline V gene lookup returns CDR1 SGHRS and CDR2 YFSETQ. CDR3 length: 12 amino acids. Trimming pared 4 bases from V and 5 bases from J, leaving 9 bases between. CDR3 sequence reads: CASSLPGTEAFF. The DNA of the CDR3 is TGCGCCAGCAGCCTTCCGGGAACTGAAGCTTTCTTT.

The CDR3 reads CASSLAGEGAGGYTF. CDR3 bases: TGTGCCAGCAGCTTAGCTGGTGAGGGGGCTGGCGGCTACACCTTC. The chain couples TRBV7-6 to TRBJ1-2; 7 bases are shared with TRBD1. The V and J ends lost 0 bases and 8 bases, in that order; junction bases with no gene match: 9. The CDR3 loop spans 15 amino acids. CDR1 is SGHVS and CDR2 is FNYEAQ in the germline V gene.

The gene calls are TRBV19 and TRBJ2-1; no clear D. Germline V lookup: CDR1 LNHDA, CDR2 SQIVND (reference sequence). Trimming removed 0 bases at V and 0 bases at J, with 6 bases between. The CDR3 is made up of 15 amino acids. The CDR3 reads CASSIESVSYNEQFF. The CDR3 DNA sequence: TGTGCCAGTAGTATAGAATCCGTCTCCTACAATGAGCAGTTCTTC.

The chain couples TRBV5-1 to TRBJ1-1, with D possibly being TRBD1 (6 bases). Trimming removed 4 bases from V and 6 bases from J, with 16 bases in between. This CDR3 has 14 residues. Germline V lookup: CDR1 SGHRS, CDR2 YFSETQ. The CDR3 DNA reads TGCGCCAGCAGCACAAGACAGGCCGAGGCTGAAGCTTTCTTT. It codes for CASSTRQAEAEAFF.

This rearrangement joins TRBV6-2 or TRBV6-3 to TRBJ2-5, with TRBD2 as a possible D gene (6 bases). The length of the CDR3 is 14 residues. The V gene's germline CDR1 is MNHEY and CDR2 SVGEGT. Trimming left V 8 bases short and J 7 bases short, with 20 bases between. This CDR3 is CASRRGGDPGTQYF. The CDR3 region has the DNA TGTGCCAGCCGCCGAGGCGGGGACCCCGGGACCCAGTACTTC.

The chain carries TRBV25-1 and TRBJ2-7, with 16 nucleotides matching TRBD2. Germline trimming cut 5 bases from V and 4 bases from J; bases unmatched to any gene: 11. There are 18 residues in the CDR3. Germline V gene data show CDR1 as MGHDK and CDR2 as SYGVNS. DNA for the CDR3: TGTGCCAGCAGTACGGGACTAGCGGGGGGGCCGGTTGTTTACGAGCAGTACTTC. Protein product: CASSTGLAGGPVVYEQYF.

The CDR3 DNA follows: TGCGCCAGCAGCTTTTTTCCGGGGAATCAGCCCCAGCATTTT. Translating gives CASSFFPGNQPQHF. V and J are TRBV5-1 and TRBJ1-5; no reliable D call. This CDR3 region has 14 residues. V was shortened by 2 bases and J by 4 bases, with 10 bases between the two germline ends. Per the germline V gene, CDR1 is SGHRS and CDR2 is YFSETQ.

The chain joins TRBV5-4 to TRBJ1-2; 9 positions agree with TRBD1. Per the germline V gene, CDR1 is SGHNT and CDR2 is YYREEE (reference sequence). This CDR3 is built from 14 residues. The trim removed 1 base at V and 4 bases at J, leaving 2 bases unmatched. The CDR3 DNA follows: TGTGCCAGCAGCTTGCTGACAGGGGGCTATGGCTACACCTTC. Its translation: CASSLLTGGYGYTF.

The V gene is TRBV5-4, the J gene TRBJ2-3, with TRBD2 identical over 9 bases. V trimming: 4 bases; J trimming: 3 bases; junction bases outside the gene matches: 12. This CDR3 has 17 amino acids. CDR1 SGHNT and CDR2 YYREEE come from the germline V gene (reference sequence). The CDR3 DNA reads as TGTGCCAGCAGCCCCGCTTTACGCGGGGGGGCTACAGATACGCAGTATTTT. Protein product: CASSPALRGGATDTQYF.

This chain joins TRBV20-1 and TRBJ1-5; D perhaps matches TRBD1 (6 bases). Germline V lookup: CDR1 DFQATT, CDR2 SNEGSKA (reference sequence). CDR3 length equals 15 residues. The ends were cut back, 3 bases at V and 2 bases at J, with 14 bases in the middle. The DNA for the CDR3 is TGCAGTGCTAGTAAGGGGGATATCGGCAATCAGCCCCAGCATTTT. The encoded protein is CSASKGDIGNQPQHF.

This chain joins TRBV18 and TRBJ2-5; TRBD2 matches at 11 bases. The germline V gene has CDR1 KGHSH and CDR2 LQKENI. V lost 2 bases, J lost 2 bases, and 7 bases stayed unmatched. The CDR3 runs 17 residues. This CDR3 reads CASSPSLAGGLQETQYF. DNA for the CDR3: TGTGCCAGCTCACCATCCCTAGCGGGGGGCCTTCAAGAGACCCAGTACTTC.

V and J are TRBV6-5 and TRBJ1-2, with 7 nucleotides matching TRBD1. With 6 bases clipped from V and 4 bases from J, the junction kept 5 bases outside the gene matches. This CDR3 is 13 amino acids long. From germline, CDR1 is MNHEY and CDR2 SVGAGI. The CDR3 DNA reads as TGTGCCAGCAGATACAGGGGTGCCTATGGCTACACCTTC. The encoded protein is CASRYRGAYGYTF.

The gene calls are TRBV28 and TRBJ2-5; D possibly corresponds to TRBD1 (5 bases). The V gene's germline CDR1 is MDHEN and CDR2 SYDVKM. This CDR3 is built from 16 residues. V lost 2 bases to trimming and J lost 2 bases, with 15 bases between them. This chain's CDR3 is CASSLNIGAEQETQYF. Written as DNA, the CDR3 is TGTGCCAGCAGTTTAAATATTGGGGCAGAACAAGAGACCCAGTACTTC.

Of note for this clone: One end of the junction fails to match germline, which may point to a read error. The chain links TRBV7-7 to TRBJ1-4; 12 bases align to TRBD1. The CDR3 is 16 residues long. Germline V gene data show CDR1 as SSHAT and CDR2 as FNYEAQ (reference sequence). CDR3 DNA sequence: TGTGCTAGCAGCTCCGGGACAGGGGGCTCTAATGAAAAACTGTTTTTT. Its translation: CASSSGTGGSNEKLFF.